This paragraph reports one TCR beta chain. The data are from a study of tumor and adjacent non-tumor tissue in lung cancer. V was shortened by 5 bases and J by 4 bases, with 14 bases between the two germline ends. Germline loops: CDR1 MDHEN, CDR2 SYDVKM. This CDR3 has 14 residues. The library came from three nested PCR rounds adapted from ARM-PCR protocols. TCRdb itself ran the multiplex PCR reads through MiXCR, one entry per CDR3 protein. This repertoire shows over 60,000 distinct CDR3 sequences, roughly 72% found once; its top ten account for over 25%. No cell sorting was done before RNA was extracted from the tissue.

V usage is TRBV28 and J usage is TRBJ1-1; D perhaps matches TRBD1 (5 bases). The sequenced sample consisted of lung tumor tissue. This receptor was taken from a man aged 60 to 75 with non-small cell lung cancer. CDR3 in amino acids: CASSPTVFATEAFF. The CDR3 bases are TGTGCCAGCAGTCCGACAGTCTTTGCCACTGAAGCTTTCTTT.